Shown below are 5 T cell receptor beta chains from a single sample sequenced in a study of blood T cell repertoires in COVID-19. Assay: immunoSEQ multiplex PCR; the TCRdb copy retains only in-frame clones and omits some. This sample carries 150,000 to 200,000 clones, around 79% of them seen once, and the ten largest clones take 15% to 20%. The source material was peripheral blood. The receptors originated from a man in his sixties with active or convalescent COVID-19.

This clone was observed once. This chain links TRBV6-5 with TRBJ2-7; D is possibly TRBD2 (5 bases). V was shortened by 9 bases and J by 6 bases, with 18 bases between the two germline ends. The V gene's germline CDR1 is MNHEY and CDR2 SVGAGI. The CDR3 totals 13 residues. DNA for the CDR3: TGTGCCAGTCAGACGGGATCCAGGCTCGAGCAGTACTTC. Amino acid sequence: CASQTGSRLEQYF.

This rearrangement joins TRBV4-2 to TRBJ2-1; 11 bases align to TRBD2. CDR1 is LGHNA and CDR2 is YNFKEQ in the germline V gene. V gave up 0 bases and J gave up 7 bases; unmatched junction bases: 5. The CDR3 loop spans 16 amino acids. The DNA for the CDR3 is TGTGCCAGCAGCCAAGATAGCGGGAGGGCCAGTAATGAGCAGTTCTTC. The encoded protein is CASSQDSGRASNEQFF.

The chain couples TRBV3-1 (or the pseudogene TRBV3-2) to TRBJ2-1; possible D gene TRBD2, 5 bases. Germline values: CDR1 LGHDT, CDR2 YNNKEL (reference sequence). The CDR3 runs to 12 residues. Trimming removed 4 bases at V and 5 bases at J, with 6 bases between. The CDR3 is CASSLEDNEQFF. The CDR3 DNA reads TGTGCCAGCAGCCTGGAGGACAATGAGCAGTTCTTC.

This CDR3 is CASSLEMGRETQYF. The CDR3 coding sequence is TGTGCCAGCAGCTTAGAGATGGGGAGGGAGACCCAGTACTTC. The V call is TRBV7-2, the J call TRBJ2-5; tentatively, D is TRBD2 (6 bases). This CDR3 is 14 amino acids long. V lost 1 base to trimming and J lost 5 bases, with 11 bases between them. Germline V gives CDR1 SGHTA, CDR2 FQGNSA.

The J gene is TRBJ2-5, the V gene TRBV27, with D possibly TRBD1 on 7 matching bases. Deletions cut 4 bases from V and 3 bases from J, with 15 bases between. This CDR3 is 15 amino acids long. Per germline, CDR1 MNHEY and CDR2 SMNVEV (reference sequence). In DNA, the CDR3 is TGTGCCAGCAGTTCCCCCCAGGGGGGCAAAGAGACCCAGTACTTC. It codes for CASSSPQGGKETQYF.